What follows describes a single T cell receptor (beta chain). Its antigen is not known. Clones were sequenced by immunoSEQ multiplex PCR, and TCRdb holds only the in-frame ones, with some missing. Among 25,000 to 30,000 clones listed, 60% to 85% were seen once. The sample comes from a study of CD4 T cells in relation to SARS-CoV-2 and coronaviruses. After removal of 7 bases from V and 9 bases from J, the junction contained 18 bases not matched to a gene. The CDR3 length is 17 residues. CDR1 and CDR2 from the germline V gene are MNHEY and SMNVEV (reference sequence). Unexposed donor CD4+ T cells date from 2011-2018, before the COVID-19 pandemic. The cells were cultured for approximately ten days before CD4+ T cells were isolated.

The sample consisted of CD4+ T cells from PBMCs, cultured in vitro. This clonotype was obtained from a human donor in good health. The chain has TRBV27 and TRBJ2-1; TRBD2 aligns across 10 bases. As DNA, the CDR3 is TGTGCCAGCACCGCTACCCCCGGGACTAGCGTAACACCTGAGCAGTTCTTC. It translates to CASTATPGTSVTPEQFF.